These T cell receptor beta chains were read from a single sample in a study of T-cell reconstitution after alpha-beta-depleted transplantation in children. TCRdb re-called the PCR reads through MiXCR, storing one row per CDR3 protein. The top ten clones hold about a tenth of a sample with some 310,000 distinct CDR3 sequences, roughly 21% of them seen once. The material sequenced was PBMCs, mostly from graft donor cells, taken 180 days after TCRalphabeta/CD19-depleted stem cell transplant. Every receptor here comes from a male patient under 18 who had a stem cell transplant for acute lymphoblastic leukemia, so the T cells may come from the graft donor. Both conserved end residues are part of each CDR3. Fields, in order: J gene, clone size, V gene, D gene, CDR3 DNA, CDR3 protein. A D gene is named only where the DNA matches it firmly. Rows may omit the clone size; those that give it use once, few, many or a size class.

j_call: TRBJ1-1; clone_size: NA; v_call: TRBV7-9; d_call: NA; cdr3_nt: TGTGCCAGCAGCTTAGCTCCAACAAACACTGAAGCTTTCTTT; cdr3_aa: CASSLAPTNTEAFF
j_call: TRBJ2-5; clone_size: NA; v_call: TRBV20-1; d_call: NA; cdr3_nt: TGCAGTGCTAGGACCAGGGGCAGGGGGGGAGAGACCCAGTACTTC; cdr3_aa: CSARTRGRGGETQYF
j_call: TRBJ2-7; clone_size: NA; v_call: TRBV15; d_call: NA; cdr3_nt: TGTGCCACCAGCTTTCGACTGGGGTACGAGCAGTACTTC; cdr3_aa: CATSFRLGYEQYF
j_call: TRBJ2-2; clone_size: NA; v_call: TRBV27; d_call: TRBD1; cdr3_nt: TGTGCCAGCAGTTTACAGGGGGCGGGCACCGGGGAGCTGTTTTTT; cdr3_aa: CASSLQGAGTGELFF
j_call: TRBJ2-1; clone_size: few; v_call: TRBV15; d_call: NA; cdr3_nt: TGTGCCACCAGCAGAGAGGCCCAGCGTGAGCAGTTCTTC; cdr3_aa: CATSREAQREQFF
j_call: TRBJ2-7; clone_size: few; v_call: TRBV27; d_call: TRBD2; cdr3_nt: TGTGCCAGCAGTTTGCTGACCCCGGGACTAGCGGGAGTCTATTACGAGCAGTACTTC; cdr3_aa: CASSLLTPGLAGVYYEQYF
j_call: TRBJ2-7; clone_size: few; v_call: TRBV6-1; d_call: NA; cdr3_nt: TGTGCCAGCACCCCTGCCTACGAGCAGTACTTC; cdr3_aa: CASTPAYEQYF
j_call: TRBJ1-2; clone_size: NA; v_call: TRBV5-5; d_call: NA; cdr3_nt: TGTGCCAGCAGCTTGCCCGGGGTAGGCTACACCTTC; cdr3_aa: CASSLPGVGYTF
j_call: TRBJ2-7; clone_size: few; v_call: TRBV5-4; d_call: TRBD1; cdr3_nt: TGTGCCAGCAGCAACACCCGGGACAGGGGGCGATCCGAGCAGTACTTC; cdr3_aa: CASSNTRDRGRSEQYF
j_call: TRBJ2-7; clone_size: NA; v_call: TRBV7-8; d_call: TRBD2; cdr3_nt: TGTGCCAGCAGCTTAAACAGCGGGATCCTCGGCGAGCAGTACTTC; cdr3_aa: CASSLNSGILGEQYF
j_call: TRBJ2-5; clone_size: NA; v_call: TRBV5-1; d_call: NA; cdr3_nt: TGCGCCAGCAGCTTGGGACTGGGCGTAGAGACCCAGTACTTC; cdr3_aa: CASSLGLGVETQYF
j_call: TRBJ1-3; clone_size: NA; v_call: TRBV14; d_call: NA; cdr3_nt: TGTGCCAGCAGCTCGATCTCGGGAAACACCATATATTTT; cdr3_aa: CASSSISGNTIYF
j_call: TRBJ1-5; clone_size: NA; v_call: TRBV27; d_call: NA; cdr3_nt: TGTGCCAGCAGTCCCCGGACGGAGTACAATCAGCCCCAGCATTTT; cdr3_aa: CASSPRTEYNQPQHF
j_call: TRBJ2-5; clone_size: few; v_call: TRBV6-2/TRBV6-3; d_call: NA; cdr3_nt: TGTGCCAGCAGTCTCATAAGTCTCCCAGAGACCCAGTACTTC; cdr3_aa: CASSLISLPETQYF
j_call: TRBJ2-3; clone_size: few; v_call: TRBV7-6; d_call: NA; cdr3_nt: TGTGCCAGCAGCTCGGACCTAAAACTCACAGATACGCAGTATTTT; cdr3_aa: CASSSDLKLTDTQYF
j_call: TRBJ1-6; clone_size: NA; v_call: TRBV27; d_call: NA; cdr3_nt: TGTGCCAGCAGTTATCGGACAAGGAGGTCCTATAATTCACCCCTCCACTTT; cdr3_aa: CASSYRTRRSYNSPLHF
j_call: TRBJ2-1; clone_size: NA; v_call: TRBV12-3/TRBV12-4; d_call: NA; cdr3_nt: TGTGCCAGCAGTACCTCCGGGACTCTGGCCTACAATGAGCAGTTCTTC; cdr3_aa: CASSTSGTLAYNEQFF
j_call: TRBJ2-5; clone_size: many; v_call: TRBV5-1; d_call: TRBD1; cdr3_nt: TGCGCCAGCAGCTCGACAGGGTTCCAAGAGACCCAGTACTTC; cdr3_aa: CASSSTGFQETQYF
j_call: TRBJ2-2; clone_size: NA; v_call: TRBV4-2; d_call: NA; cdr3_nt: TGTGCCAGCAGCCAAGAAGTTGGCGGGGAGCTGTTTTTT; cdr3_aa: CASSQEVGGELFF
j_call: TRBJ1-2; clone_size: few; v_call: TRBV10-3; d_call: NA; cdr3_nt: TGTGCCATCACCCCGGGCAGGCTGTATGGCTACACCTTC; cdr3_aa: CAITPGRLYGYTF
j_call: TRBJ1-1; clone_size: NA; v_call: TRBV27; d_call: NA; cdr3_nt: TGTGCCAGCAGTTTAACGACGGCCACTGAAGCTTTCTTT; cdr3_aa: CASSLTTATEAFF
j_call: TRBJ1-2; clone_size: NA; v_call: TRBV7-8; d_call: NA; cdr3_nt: TGTGCCAGCAGCCCAACGGGGCGCCGGAGGGGCTATGGCTACACCTTC; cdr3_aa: CASSPTGRRRGYGYTF
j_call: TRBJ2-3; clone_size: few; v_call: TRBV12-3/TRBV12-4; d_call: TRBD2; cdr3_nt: TGTGCCAGCAGTTTAGCGCCGGTAGCGGGAGAAGTGGCGCAGTATTTT; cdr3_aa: CASSLAPVAGEVAQYF
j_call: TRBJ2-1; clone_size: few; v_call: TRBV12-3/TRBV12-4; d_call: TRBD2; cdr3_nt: TGTGCCAGCAGTCTGCTAGCGGGAAACTACAATGAGCAGTTCTTC; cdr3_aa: CASSLLAGNYNEQFF
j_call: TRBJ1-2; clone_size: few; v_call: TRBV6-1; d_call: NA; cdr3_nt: TGTGCCAGCAGAAGAGACATTCGCTATGGCTACACCTTC; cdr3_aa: CASRRDIRYGYTF
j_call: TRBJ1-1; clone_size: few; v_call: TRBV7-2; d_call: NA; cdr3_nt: TGTGCCAGCAGCTGGGGGGGGCGGCGGAACACTGAAGCTTTCTTT; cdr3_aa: CASSWGGRRNTEAFF
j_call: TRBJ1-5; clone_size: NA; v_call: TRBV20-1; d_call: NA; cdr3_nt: TGCAGTGCTAGAGGTACAGGGATTAGCAATCAGCCCCAGGATTTT; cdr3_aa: CSARGTGISNQPQDF
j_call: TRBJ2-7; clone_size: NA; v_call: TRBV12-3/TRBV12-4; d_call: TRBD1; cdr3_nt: TGTGCCAGCAGATCGAGGCAGGGGGCGGACTTCTACGAGCAGTACTTC; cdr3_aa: CASRSRQGADFYEQYF
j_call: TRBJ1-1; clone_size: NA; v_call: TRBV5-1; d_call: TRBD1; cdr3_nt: TGCGCCAGCAGCACGGACAGGGGTCAAAGAATAATCAACACTGAAGCTTTCTTT; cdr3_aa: CASSTDRGQRIINTEAFF
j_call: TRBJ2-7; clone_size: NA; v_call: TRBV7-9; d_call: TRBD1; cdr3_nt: TGTGCCAGCAGCTCACAGGGGGACAGATACGAGCAGTACTTC; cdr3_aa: CASSSQGDRYEQYF
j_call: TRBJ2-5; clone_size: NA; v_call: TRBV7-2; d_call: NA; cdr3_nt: TGTGCCAGCAGCTTAGACTGGGAGACCCAGTACTTC; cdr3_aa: CASSLDWETQYF
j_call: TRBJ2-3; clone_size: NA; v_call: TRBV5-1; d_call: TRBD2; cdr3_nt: TGCGCCAGCAGCTTTAAGCGGGACCTCACAGATACGCAGTATTTT; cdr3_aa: CASSFKRDLTDTQYF
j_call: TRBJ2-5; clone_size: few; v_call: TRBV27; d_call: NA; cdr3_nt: TGTGCCAGCAGTTTATTTGACCAAGAGACCCAGTACTTC; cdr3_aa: CASSLFDQETQYF
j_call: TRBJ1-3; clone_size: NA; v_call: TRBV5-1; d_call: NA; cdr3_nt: TGCGCCAGCAGCTTGTGGGGCGGCGGTATTGGAAACACCATATATTTT; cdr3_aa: CASSLWGGGIGNTIYF
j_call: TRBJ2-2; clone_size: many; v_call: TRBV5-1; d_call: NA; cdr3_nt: TGCGCCAGCAGCTTGTCACCCCGGCAGGGGACCACCGGGGAGCTGTTTTTT; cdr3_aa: CASSLSPRQGTTGELFF
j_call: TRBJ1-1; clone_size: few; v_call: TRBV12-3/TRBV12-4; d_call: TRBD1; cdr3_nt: TGTGCCAGCAGTCCCGGACAGGGCGGGAACACTGAAGCTTTCTTT; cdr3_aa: CASSPGQGGNTEAFF
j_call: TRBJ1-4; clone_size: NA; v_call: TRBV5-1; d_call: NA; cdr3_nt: TGCGCCAGCAGCTTGGAGTGGGTTGGAACTAATGAAAAACTGTTTTTT; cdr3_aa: CASSLEWVGTNEKLFF
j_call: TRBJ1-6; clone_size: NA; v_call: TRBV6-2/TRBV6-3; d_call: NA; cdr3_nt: TGTGCCAGCAGTTACAACGGTGGCTCCGACAAGCACTCACCCCTCCACTTT; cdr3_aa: CASSYNGGSDKHSPLHF
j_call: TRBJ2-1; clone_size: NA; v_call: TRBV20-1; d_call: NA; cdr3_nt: TGCAGTGCTAGTTTCATCAATGAGCAGTTCTTC; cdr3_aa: CSASFINEQFF
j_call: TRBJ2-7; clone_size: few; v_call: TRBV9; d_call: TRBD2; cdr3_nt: TGTGCCAGCAATCAAGCGGGAGCCCCCTCCTACGAGCAGTACTTC; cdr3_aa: CASNQAGAPSYEQYF
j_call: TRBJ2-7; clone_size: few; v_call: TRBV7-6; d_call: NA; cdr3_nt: TGTGCCAGCAGCTTAAACGGGTACGAGCAGTACTTC; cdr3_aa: CASSLNGYEQYF
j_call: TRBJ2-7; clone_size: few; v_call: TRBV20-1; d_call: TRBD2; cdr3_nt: TGCAGTGCTAGAAGCACCAAGCGGGAGAGGCTACTTTCCTACGAGCAGTACTTC; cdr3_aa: CSARSTKRERLLSYEQYF
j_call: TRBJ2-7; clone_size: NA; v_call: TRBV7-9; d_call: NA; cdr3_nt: TGTGCCAGCAGCCCGCCACACTACGAGCAGTACTTC; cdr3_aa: CASSPPHYEQYF
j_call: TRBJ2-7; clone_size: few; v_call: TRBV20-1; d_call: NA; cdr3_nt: TGCAGTGCTTTGGGACGCAGCTCCTACGAGCAGTACTTC; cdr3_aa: CSALGRSSYEQYF
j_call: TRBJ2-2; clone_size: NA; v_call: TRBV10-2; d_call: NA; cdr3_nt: TGCGCCAGCCTGACAACGAACACCGGGGAGCTGTTTTTT; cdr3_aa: CASLTTNTGELFF
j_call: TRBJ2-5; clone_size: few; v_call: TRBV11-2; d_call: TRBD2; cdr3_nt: TGTGCCAGCAGCCCCCTGGGAGGGACGGAGACCCAGTACTTC; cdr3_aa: CASSPLGGTETQYF
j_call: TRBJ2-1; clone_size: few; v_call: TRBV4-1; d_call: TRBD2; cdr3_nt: TGCGCCAGCAGCCATGCAACTAGCGGAGCCTACAATGAGCAGTTCTTC; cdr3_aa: CASSHATSGAYNEQFF
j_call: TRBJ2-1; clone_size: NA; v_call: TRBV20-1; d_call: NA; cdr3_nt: TGCAGTGCACTAGATAGCCGAAGCTCCTACAATGAGCAGTTCTTC; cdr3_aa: CSALDSRSSYNEQFF
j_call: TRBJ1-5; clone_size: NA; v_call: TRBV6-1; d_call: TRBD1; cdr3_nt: TGTGCCAGCAGCGAGGGGACAGGGGCCCCTAATCAGCCCCAGCATTTT; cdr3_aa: CASSEGTGAPNQPQHF
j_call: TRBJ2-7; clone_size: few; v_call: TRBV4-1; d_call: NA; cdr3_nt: TGCGCCAGCAGCCTACGTTCAGGCGGTTTCTACGAGCAGTACTTC; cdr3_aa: CASSLRSGGFYEQYF
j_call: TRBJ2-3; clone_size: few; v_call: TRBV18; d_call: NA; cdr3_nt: TGTGCCAGCTCACCCAAGGCGAGGGAGTCTAGCACAGATACGCAGTATTTT; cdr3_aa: CASSPKARESSTDTQYF
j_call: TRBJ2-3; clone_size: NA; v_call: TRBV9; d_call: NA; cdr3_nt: TGTGCCAGCAGCCTCTTTGTGGCAGAGACAGATACGCAGTATTTT; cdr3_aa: CASSLFVAETDTQYF
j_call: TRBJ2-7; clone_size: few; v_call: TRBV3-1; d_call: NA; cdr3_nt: TGTGCCAGCAGCCCAGGAAGCGGCCTCGAGCAGTACTTC; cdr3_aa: CASSPGSGLEQYF